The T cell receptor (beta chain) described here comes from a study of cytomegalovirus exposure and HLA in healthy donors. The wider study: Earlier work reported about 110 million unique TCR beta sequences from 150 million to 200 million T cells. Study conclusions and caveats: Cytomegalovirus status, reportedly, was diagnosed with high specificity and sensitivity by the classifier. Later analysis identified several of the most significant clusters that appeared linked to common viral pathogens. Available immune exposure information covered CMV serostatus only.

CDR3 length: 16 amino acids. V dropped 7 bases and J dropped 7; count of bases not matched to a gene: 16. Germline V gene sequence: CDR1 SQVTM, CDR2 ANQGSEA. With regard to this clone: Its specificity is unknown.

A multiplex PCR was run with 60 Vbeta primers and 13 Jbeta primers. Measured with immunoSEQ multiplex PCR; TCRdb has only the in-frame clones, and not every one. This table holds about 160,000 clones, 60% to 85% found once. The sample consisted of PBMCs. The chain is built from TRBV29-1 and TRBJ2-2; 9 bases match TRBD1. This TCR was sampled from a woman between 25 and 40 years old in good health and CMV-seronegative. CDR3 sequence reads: CSATSSGTGSVGELFF. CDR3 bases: TGCAGCGCAACCTCCTCCGGGACAGGGTCGGTCGGGGAGCTGTTTTTT.